This T cell receptor (beta chain) was captured in a study of chemoradiotherapy in HPV16-positive cancers. The protocol was immunoSEQ multiplex PCR, while the TCRdb copy is restricted to in-frame clones and leaves out a portion. The sample records some 10,000 clones, roughly two thirds being singletons. Study observations and caveats: Candidate HPV-specific clones and E7-related TCR motifs grew in tumor during treatment.

Concerning this clone: The antigen remains unidentified.

Sample collection occurred from a patient who underwent chemoradiotherapy. This sequence originates from a human donor with HPV-associated anogenital cancer.

DNA of the CDR3: TGTGCCAGCAGCTTGTATACGGGGGGCCCAGATACGCAGTATTTT. The encoded protein is CASSLYTGGPDTQYF. The V gene is TRBV11-2, the J gene TRBJ2-3; D is perhaps TRBD2 (7 bases). The germline CDR1 and CDR2 sequences are SGHAT and FQNNGV. V was shortened by 3 bases and J by 4 bases, with 14 bases between the two germline ends. CDR3 length: 15 amino acids. Full variable domain (remainder filled in from reference TRBV11-2 and TRBJ2-3): EAGVAQSPRYKIIEKRQSVAFWCNPISGHATLYWYQQILGQGPKLLIQFQNNGVVDDSQLPKDRFSAERLKGVDSTLKIQPAKLEDSAVYLCASSLYTGGPDTQYFGPGTRLTVL.